This TCR beta chain emerged from a study of T cells in Graves' hyperthyroidism and ophthalmopathy. V was shortened by 2 bases and J by 4 bases, with 15 bases between the two germline ends. This CDR3 comprises 15 residues. Germline V gene sequence: CDR1 LGHNA, CDR2 YSLEER. Aged 18 to 65, the patients had hyperthyroidism that was newly diagnosed and had lasted under 2 months. Thyroid ultrasound and orbital computed tomography, with clinical symptoms and serum thyroxine and TRAb, informed diagnoses. There were TCR beta CDR3 regions amplified from RNA transcripts. In the first-round RT-PCR of the TCR CDR3, the HTBI primer set was used. TCRdb passed the multiplex PCR reads through MiXCR, listing each CDR3 protein once. Among 700,000 to 950,000 distinct CDR3 sequences listed, approximately 36% were seen once.

Material for sequencing was blood. The rearrangement uses TRBV4-3 and TRBJ2-7; tentative D call: TRBD2 (6 bases). The origin of this receptor is a woman in her thirties or forties with Graves' hyperthyroidism. CDR3 in amino acids: CASSQQGLFQYEQYF. CDR3 DNA: TGCGCCAGCAGCCAACAAGGACTATTTCAGTACGAGCAGTACTTC.